This T cell receptor beta chain emerged from a study of shared clonotypes between healthy human individuals. The deep-level immunoSEQ assay was used. The table came from immunoSEQ multiplex PCR; TCRdb's copy has only in-frame clones and leaves some out. Of about 2.3 million clones listed, approximately 93% are singletons. Looked up from germline, CDR1 is SNHLY and CDR2 is FYNNEI. The V and J ends lost 6 bases and 7 bases, in that order; junction bases with no gene match: 5. The CDR3 totals 12 residues. Study-wide results and caveats: Generation probability values for non-shared clonotypes were lower than those for clonotypes shared by all four donors. It was observed that about 5% of naive CD4 clonotypes were shared across a handful of donors.

For this clone: Its antigen is not known.

This receptor was taken from a man between 18 and 35 years old in good health. Some clones in this sample may be carry-over from other donors' samples. This chain joins TRBV2 and TRBJ2-7; 8 bases map to TRBD2. The specimen was naive CD4+ T cells from PBMCs. Subset given: CD45RA+ positively selected. The DNA for the CDR3 is TGTGCCAGCAGGAAACTAGCGGTTGAGCAGTACTTC. Its translation is CASRKLAVEQYF. The whole variable domain, remainder taken from reference TRBV2 and TRBJ2-7, is EPEVTQTPSHQVTQMGQEVILRCVPISNHLYFYWYRQILGQKVEFLVSFYNNEISEKSEIFDDQFSVERPDGSNFTLKIRSTKLEDSAMYFCASRKLAVEQYFGPGTRLTVT.